Sequencing of this T cell receptor (beta chain) was carried out in a study of metastatic and nonmetastatic thyroid tumors. Study background: For malignant and benign thyroid patients, tumor or nodule tissue and blood were the sources whose repertoires were compared.

This clone was recorded many times. Its matching antigen is unknown. All patients were treatment-naive before thyroid surgery. The study, taken as a whole, reports: Across blood and tumor, TCR beta diversity in malignant thyroid tumors was reportedly significantly higher than in benign nodules.

V shed 4 bases, J shed 9 bases, and the junction held 8 bases outside the gene matches. The CDR3 covers 14 residues. The germline gives CDR1 SGHRS, CDR2 YFSETQ. In the authors' workflow: In papillary thyroid cancer, a distant-metastasis classifier was built using CDR3 differences across clinicopathological groups. TCRdb re-analyzed the PCR reads through MiXCR. Clone size and V and J calls follow TCRdb, not the original study. The data contain around 23,000 clones, 22% of them singletons. The rearrangement uses TRBV5-1 and TRBJ2-1; 9 bases map to TRBD2. The sequence came from a female donor with papillary thyroid cancer or a benign thyroid nodule (not recorded which). Some clones in this sample may be carry-over from other donors' samples. Sequencing was performed on tumor tissue. The CDR3 DNA reads as TGCGCCAGCAGCCCCGCGGGAGGGGGGATTGAGCAGTTCTTC. This encodes CASSPAGGGIEQFF.